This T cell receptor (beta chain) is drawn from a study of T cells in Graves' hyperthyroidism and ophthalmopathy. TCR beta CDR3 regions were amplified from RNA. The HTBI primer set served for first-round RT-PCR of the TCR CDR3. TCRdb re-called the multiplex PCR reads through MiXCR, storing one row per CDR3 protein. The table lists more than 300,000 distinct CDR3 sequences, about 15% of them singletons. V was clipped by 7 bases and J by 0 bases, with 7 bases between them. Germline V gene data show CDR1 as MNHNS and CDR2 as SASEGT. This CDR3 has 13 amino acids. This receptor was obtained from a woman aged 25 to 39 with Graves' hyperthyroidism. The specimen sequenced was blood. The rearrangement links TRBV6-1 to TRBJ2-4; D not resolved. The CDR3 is CASKPPAKNIQYF. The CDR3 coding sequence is TGTGCCAGCAAGCCCCCAGCCAAAAACATTCAGTACTTC.